This TCR beta chain was sequenced during a study of T cell responses to AZD1222 COVID-19 vaccine. Clones were sequenced by immunoSEQ multiplex PCR, and TCRdb holds only the in-frame ones, with some missing. The sample shows roughly 140,000 clones, more than 90% of them seen only once. Germline CDR1 and CDR2: MNHNY and SVGAGI (reference sequence). This CDR3 region has 17 residues. The V and J ends lost 5 bases and 10 bases respectively, with 27 bases between them. This receptor was identified in an adult who received the AZD1222 COVID-19 vaccine. This sample comprised peripheral blood, obtained 28 days after the second AZD1222 dose. This sequence joins TRBV6-6 and TRBJ2-1, with TRBD2 as a possible D gene (7 bases). The CDR3 DNA reads TGTGCCAGCAGTCCCCATCGGGGGGCGGCCTACCGCGGCGAGCAGTTCTTC. This encodes CASSPHRGAAYRGEQFF.